This T cell receptor beta chain emerged from a study of cytomegalovirus exposure and HLA in healthy donors. In the PCR, 60 Vbeta and 13 Jbeta primers were used. Clones were sequenced by immunoSEQ multiplex PCR, and TCRdb holds only the in-frame ones, with some missing. The sample lists 100,000 to 150,000 clones; over 65% were seen once. From germline, CDR1 is MNHEY and CDR2 SVGAGI. The V gene lost 0 bases and the J gene lost 0 bases, with 12 bases spanning the gap. The CDR3 contains 16 residues. Notes on this clone: Its target is unknown.

Points from the study as a whole: DRB1 had the most TCR associations and HLA-C the fewest, a later analysis found, with rates varying by HLA locus.

The source material was PBMCs. The chain combines TRBV6-5 with TRBJ2-7; D is perhaps TRBD2 (5 bases). The sequence was obtained from a man aged 30-40 years in good health and CMV-seropositive. The CDR3 sequence is CASSYSSSTSSYEQYF. The CDR3 DNA is TGTGCCAGCAGTTACTCGAGCAGCACTAGCTCCTACGAGCAGTACTTC.